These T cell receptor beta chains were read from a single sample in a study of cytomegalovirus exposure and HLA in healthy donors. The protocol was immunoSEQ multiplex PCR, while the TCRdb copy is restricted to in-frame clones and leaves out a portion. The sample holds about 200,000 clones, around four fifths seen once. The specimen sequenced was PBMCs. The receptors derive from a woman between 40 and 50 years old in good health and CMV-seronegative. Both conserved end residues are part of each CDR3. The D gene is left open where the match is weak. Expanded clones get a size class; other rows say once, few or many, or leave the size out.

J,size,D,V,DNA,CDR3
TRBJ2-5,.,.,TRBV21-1,TGTGCCAGCAGCACGCGGACTACCTCCCCGGAGACCCAGTACTTC,CASSTRTTSPETQYF
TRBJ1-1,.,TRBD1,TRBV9,TGTGCCAGCAGCGAAGGACAGGACACTGAAGCTTTCTTT,CASSEGQDTEAFF
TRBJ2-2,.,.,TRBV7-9,TGTTCCAGCAGCTCCGTCCAGGGGCCCGGGGAGCTGTTTTTT,CSSSSVQGPGELFF
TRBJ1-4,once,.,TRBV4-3,TGCGCCAGCAGCTTCGAACAGGGAACTAATGAAAAACTGTTTTTT,CASSFEQGTNEKLFF
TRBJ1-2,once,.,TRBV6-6,TGTGCCAGCAGCCCCGCCGGGGTTACCTATGGCTACACCTTC,CASSPAGVTYGYTF
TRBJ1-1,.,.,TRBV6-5,TGTGCCAGCAGTTACACGGAATCTAGCACTGAAGCTTTCTTT,CASSYTESSTEAFF
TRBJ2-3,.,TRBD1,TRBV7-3,TGTGCCAGCAGCGATACAGGGGGCACAGATACGCAGTATTTT,CASSDTGGTDTQYF
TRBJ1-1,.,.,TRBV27,TGTGCCAGCAGTGAACAGGGACAAATGAACACTGAAGCTTTCTTT,CASSEQGQMNTEAFF
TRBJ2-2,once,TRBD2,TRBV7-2,TGTGCCAGCAGCCTTGAAGGACTAGCGGGAGGGAGGAACGGGGAGCTGTTTTTT,CASSLEGLAGGRNGELFF
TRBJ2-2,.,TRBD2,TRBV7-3,TGTGCCAGCAGCCTAAACGGGGGGACCGGGGAGCTGTTTTTT,CASSLNGGTGELFF
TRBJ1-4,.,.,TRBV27,TGTGCCAGCAGTTCCCAGGGAGGGACTAATGAAAAACTGTTTTTT,CASSSQGGTNEKLFF
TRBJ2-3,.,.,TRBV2,TGTGCCAGCAGCCCATCGGAGACTAGTACGCAGTATTTT,CASSPSETSTQYF
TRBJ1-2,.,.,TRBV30,TGTGCCTGGAGTGCCCTACAGGGAAACTATGGCTACACCTTC,CAWSALQGNYGYTF
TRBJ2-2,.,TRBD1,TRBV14,TGTGCCAGCAGCCCCTATGACAGGGGCACCGGGGAGCTGTTTTTT,CASSPYDRGTGELFF
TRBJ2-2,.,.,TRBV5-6,TGTGCCAGCAGCCCTTGCATTAGTCGCGTCACCGGGGAGCTGTTTTTT,CASSPCISRVTGELFF
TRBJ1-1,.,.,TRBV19,TGTGCCAGTAGTCCCAACAGGGAGGGGAACGTTGCAGCTTTCTTT,CASSPNREGNVAAFF
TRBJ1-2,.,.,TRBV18,TGTGCCAGCTCACCTCCTATGCGCGTCGCCGATGGCTACACCTTC,CASSPPMRVADGYTF
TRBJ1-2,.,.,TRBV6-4,TGTGCCAGCAGTGTCAGTCAGGGCTATGGCTACACCTTC,CASSVSQGYGYTF
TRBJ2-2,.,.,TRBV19,TGTGCCAGTACCAGGCCGGGAGCGGCTTCGAACACCGGGGAGCTGTTTTTT,CASTRPGAASNTGELFF
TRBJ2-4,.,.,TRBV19,TGTGCCGGGGCCGTTATTCAGTACTTC,CAGAVIQYF
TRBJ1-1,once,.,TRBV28,TGTGCCAGCAGAGGTGCAGGGGTGAACACTGAAGCTTTCTTT,CASRGAGVNTEAFF
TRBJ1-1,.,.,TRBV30,TGTGCCTGGACCATGACAGTTCCGAACACTGAAGCTTTCTTT,CAWTMTVPNTEAFF
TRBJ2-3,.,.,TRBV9,TGTGCCAGCAGCGTGGAGGGGATTTACACAGATACGCAGTATTTT,CASSVEGIYTDTQYF
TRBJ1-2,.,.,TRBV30,TGTGCCTGGACGCCCGGCGGCTATGGCTACACCTTC,CAWTPGGYGYTF